The 18 T cell receptor beta chains in this list originate from one sample, sequenced in a study of blood T cells in healthy people across ages. The second PCR ran roughly 7 to 11 cycles with a sample-barcoded 5' primer and J-beta primers. TCRdb recomputed calls from the 5' RACE reads with MiXCR, one row per CDR3 protein. There are about 670,000 distinct CDR3 sequences in the sample; around 38% occur only once, and 30% lies in the top ten. Material: blood. These receptors were collected from an elderly man in good health.

Concerning this clonotype: Germline and junction disagree at one end, which may indicate a read error. In nucleotides, the CDR3 is TGTGCCAACAGCCGGACAGAATCTAACTATGGCTACACCTTC. It specifies CANSRTESNYGYTF. The genes are TRBV11-2 and TRBJ1-2; D is possibly TRBD1 (6 bases). The CDR3 has 14 residues. From germline, CDR1 is SGHAT and CDR2 FQNNGV.

This clonotype was seen repeatedly, ten times or more. The chain combines TRBV4-2 with TRBJ2-3; the D gene is possibly TRBD2 (6 bases). Trimming stripped 1 base from V and 0 bases from J, with 14 bases between. Germline V gives CDR1 LGHNA, CDR2 YNFKEQ. CDR3 size: 17 residues. As DNA, the CDR3 is TGTGCCAGCAGCCAAGTGGCGGGGAACCCTAGCACAGATACGCAGTATTTT. As protein: CASSQVAGNPSTDTQYF.

The rearrangement joins TRBV7-9 to TRBJ2-5; D is unclear. The J call may be wrong; the DNA end is better matched by TRBJ2-7. Per the germline V gene, CDR1 is SEHNR and CDR2 is FQNEAQ (reference sequence). This CDR3 is built from 14 residues. This CDR3 is CASRGTDPFYEQYF. The DNA for the CDR3 is TGTGCCAGCAGAGGCACGGATCCTTTCTACGAGCAGTACTTC.

This clonotype was found many times. J is TRBJ1-2 and V is TRBV29-1; no reliable D call. V lost 5 bases and J lost 10, with 14 bases in between. The germline V gene has CDR1 SQVTM and CDR2 ANQGSEA. This CDR3 has 11 residues. The CDR3: CSVTAALHYTF. CDR3 nucleotides: TGCAGCGTTACAGCAGCCCTACACTACACCTTC.

This clonotype has ten or more counts. The chain carries TRBV6-6 and TRBJ2-7; no firm D call. V lost 3 bases and J lost 5, with 23 bases in between. Germline CDR1 is MNHNY and CDR2 is SVGAGI (reference sequence). The CDR3 covers 17 residues. CDR3 region: CASSYSPPTGLYNEQYF. The DNA of the CDR3 is TGTGCCAGCAGTTATTCCCCCCCTACCGGGTTGTATAACGAGCAGTACTTC.

V gene TRBV12-3 or TRBV12-4 combines with J gene TRBJ1-4; D remains ambiguous. The CDR3 runs 15 residues. V was pared by 3 bases and J by 7 bases, with 15 bases between. CDR3 residues: CASSLVVGPGEKLFF. CDR3 in DNA: TGTGCCAGCAGTTTGGTAGTAGGGCCGGGTGAAAAACTGTTTTTT.

J is TRBJ2-5 and V is TRBV24-1; weak D call: TRBD1 (6 bases). The V end was cut by 0 bases, the J end by 11 bases, with 15 bases between. CDR1 is KGHDR and CDR2 is SFDVKD in the germline V gene. CDR3 length: 14 residues. The CDR3, as DNA: TGTGCCACCAGTGATTTGCCAGGGGACAATGAGCAGTACTTC. Translating gives CATSDLPGDNEQYF.

The J gene is TRBJ2-1, the V gene TRBV7-2; either TRBD1 or TRBD2 may supply D (5 bases each). Between the trimmed V and J ends, which lost 11 bases and 7 bases, there was a span of 9 bases. CDR1 SGHTA and CDR2 FQGNSA come from the germline V gene. The CDR3 length is 10 residues. The CDR3 loop is CAEGLNEQFF. The CDR3 region has the DNA TGTGCCGAGGGGTTAAATGAGCAGTTCTTC.

This chain uses TRBV6-6 with TRBJ1-4, with D possibly matching TRBD1 (6 bases). V was shortened by 4 bases and J by 5 bases, with 14 bases between the two germline ends. The CDR3 is 15 residues long. From germline, CDR1 is MNHNY and CDR2 SVGAGI (reference sequence). The CDR3 DNA reads as TGTGCCAGCAGTTTTACAGGGCAAGCGAATGAAAAACTGTTTTTT. Translation gives CASSFTGQANEKLFF.

This chain connects TRBV10-3 to TRBJ2-1; D might be TRBD1 (5 bases). The CDR3 length is 12 residues. Germline V CDR1 and CDR2: ENHRY, SYGVKD. V was clipped by 5 bases and J by 13 bases, with 15 bases between them. CDR3 sequence (DNA): TGTGCCATCAGTTCGCCACTACAGGACCAGTTCTTC. It encodes CAISSPLQDQFF.

The chain employs TRBV6-2 or TRBV6-3 and TRBJ2-3; D is uncertain. The CDR3 runs 11 residues. V dropped 6 bases and J dropped 7 bases, with 8 bases sitting between them. The V gene's germline CDR1 is MNHEY and CDR2 SVGEGT. The CDR3 DNA sequence: TGTGCCAGCAGGATCGGACATACGCAGTATTTT. As protein: CASRIGHTQYF.

The table lists this clonotype with a few counts. This chain connects TRBV15 to TRBJ2-1, with D perhaps matching TRBD2 (7 bases). Trimming pared 5 bases from V and 0 bases from J, leaving 14 bases between. The CDR3 extends over 16 amino acids. Germline CDR1 is LNHNV and CDR2 is YYDKDF (reference sequence). CDR3 residues: CATSGQGGGSYNEQFF. The CDR3 coding sequence is TGTGCCACCAGCGGTCAAGGGGGGGGCTCCTACAATGAGCAGTTCTTC.

This chain uses TRBV7-2 with TRBJ2-3; 8 bases are a match to TRBD2. This CDR3 has 16 residues. V gave up 5 bases and J gave up 4 bases; unmatched junction bases: 11. In germline, CDR1 is SGHTA, CDR2 FQGNSA. CDR3 nucleotide sequence: TGTGCCAGCAGCCCTCCGGGACTAGTCAACCCAGATACGCAGTATTTT. It translates to CASSPPGLVNPDTQYF.

This clonotype has just a few counts. The V call is TRBV6-1, the J call TRBJ2-7; 9 bases are shared with TRBD1. The junction had 5 bases not matched to a gene; V was cut back by 2 bases and J by 9 bases. There are 13 residues in the CDR3. The germline V gene has CDR1 MNHNS and CDR2 SASEGT. The CDR3 spells CASSEKTGGRQYF. The CDR3 nucleotides read TGTGCCAGCAGTGAAAAAACAGGGGGCAGGCAGTACTTC.

Comment on this clonotype: A much larger clone sits a single nucleotide away, making a read error possible. CDR3 in DNA: TGCAGTGCGCTACGGTGGGGCGGTGAGACCCAGTACTTC. As protein: CSALRWGGETQYF. The chain employs TRBV20-1 and TRBJ2-5; a weak D match, TRBD1 (5 bases). This CDR3 has 13 residues. Trimming shortened V by 6 bases and J by 5 bases, and 16 bases separated the two germline ends. Looked up from germline, CDR1 is DFQATT and CDR2 is SNEGSKA (reference sequence).

This clonotype was observed at least ten times. CDR3 bases: TGCAGTGCTAGAGCCCGGGGCTCTGGCGAGCAGTACTTC. It yields the protein CSARARGSGEQYF. V and J are TRBV20-1 and TRBJ2-7; TRBD1 or TRBD2 may be the D gene (5 bases each). The CDR3 has 13 residues. CDR1 is DFQATT and CDR2 is SNEGSKA in the germline V gene (reference sequence). The ends were cut back, 1 base at V and 6 bases at J, with 13 bases in the middle.

The chain is built from TRBV20-1 and TRBJ2-3; possibly TRBD2 for D (5 bases). The germline V gene encodes CDR1 DFQATT and CDR2 SNEGSKA (reference sequence). Trimming stripped 6 bases from V and 0 bases from J, with 28 bases between. This CDR3 region has 19 residues. Here the CDR3 DNA reads TGCAGTGCCGCTCACCGACGCCGAGGACGGAGGACTAGCACAGATACGCAGTATTTT. As protein: CSAAHRRRGRRTSTDTQYF.

The chain carries TRBV20-1 and TRBJ2-2; TRBD1 matches at 10 bases. After removal of 0 bases from V and 6 bases from J, the junction contained 4 bases not matched to a gene. Germline CDR1 reads DFQATT; CDR2 reads SNEGSKA (reference sequence). The CDR3 contains 15 residues. CDR3 bases: TGCAGTGCTAGAGATCCGGGACAGGGGTCCGGGGAGCTGTTTTTT. Translation gives CSARDPGQGSGELFF.